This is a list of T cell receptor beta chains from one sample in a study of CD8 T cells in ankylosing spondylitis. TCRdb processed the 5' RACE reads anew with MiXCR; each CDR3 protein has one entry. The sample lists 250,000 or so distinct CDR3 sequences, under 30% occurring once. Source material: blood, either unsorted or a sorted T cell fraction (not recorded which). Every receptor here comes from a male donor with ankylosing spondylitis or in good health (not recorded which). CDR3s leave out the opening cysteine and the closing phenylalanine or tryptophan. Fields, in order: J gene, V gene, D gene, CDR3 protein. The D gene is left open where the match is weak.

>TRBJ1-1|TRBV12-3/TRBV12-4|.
ASSSIDKNTEAF
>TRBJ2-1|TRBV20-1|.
SSRGASGKYNEQF
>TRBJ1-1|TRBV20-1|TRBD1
SAGLGQGSLNTEAF
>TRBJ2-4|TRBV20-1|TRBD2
SAILGGGAGNIQY
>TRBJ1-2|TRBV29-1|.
SVEDPGKSYGYT
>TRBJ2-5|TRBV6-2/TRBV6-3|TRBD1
ASRKTILGTGTASQETQY
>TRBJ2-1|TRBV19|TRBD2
ASSRVAGSSYNEQF
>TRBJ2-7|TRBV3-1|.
ASSHLGDSYEQY
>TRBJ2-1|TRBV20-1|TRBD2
SATSGGGQF
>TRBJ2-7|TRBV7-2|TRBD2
ASSRETSGQYEQY
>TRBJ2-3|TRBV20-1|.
SARDYVAGHTDTQY
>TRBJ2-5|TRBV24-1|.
ATRRGVQETQY
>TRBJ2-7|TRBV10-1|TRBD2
ASSENWEGYEQY
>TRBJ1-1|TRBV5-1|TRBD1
ASSWTGYTEAF
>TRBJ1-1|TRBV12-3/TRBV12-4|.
ASSLMGGTEAF
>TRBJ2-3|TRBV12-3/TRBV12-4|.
ASSLRQGSADTQY
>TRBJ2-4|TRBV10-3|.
AISEDGGDIQY
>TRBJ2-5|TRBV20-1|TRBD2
SAHGGRGETQY
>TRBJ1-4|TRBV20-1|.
SASGGAREKLF
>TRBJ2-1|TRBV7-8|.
ASSLNVVNEQF
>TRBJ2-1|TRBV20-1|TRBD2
SARDLRGSGGPRNEQF
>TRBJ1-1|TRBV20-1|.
SARLGGTDTEAF
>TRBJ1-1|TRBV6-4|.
ASSVDRNTEAF
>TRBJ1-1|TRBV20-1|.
SAGQQRRFEAF
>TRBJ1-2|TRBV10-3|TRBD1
AITAGTGENYGYT
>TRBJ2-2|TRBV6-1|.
ASSEGLGSGELF